Listed here are 20 T cell receptor beta chains from one sample, sequenced in a study of patients and donors after allogeneic stem cell transplantation. TCRdb reprocessed the RT-PCR reads with MiXCR, giving one entry per CDR3 protein. The sample gives 920,000 or so distinct CDR3 sequences, approximately 19% of which show up once; 5% to 6.5% is in the top ten. Sequencing was carried out using blood, either unsorted or a sorted T cell fraction (not recorded which). Source of these receptors: a human donor who was either an allogeneic HSCT recipient or a stem cell or donor lymphocyte infusion donor (not recorded which). It is not recorded whose cells these are; they may come from a transplant donor.

The V gene is TRBV5-1, the J gene TRBJ1-1, with D unclear. This CDR3 contains 16 residues. Trimming pared 7 bases from V and 1 base from J, leaving 20 bases between. Germline CDR1 reads SGHRS; CDR2 reads YFSETQ. CDR3 sequence: CASGIYFRTENTEAFF. CDR3 DNA sequence: TGCGCCAGCGGAATCTATTTTCGGACGGAGAACACTGAAGCTTTCTTT.

This clonotype was counted between two and nine times. V and J are TRBV12-3 or TRBV12-4 and TRBJ1-5; D not certain. The CDR3 consists of 14 residues. Trimming pared 2 bases from V and 4 bases from J, leaving 9 bases between. CDR3 DNA: TGTGCCAGCAGTTTACAGGTTTGGAATCAGCCCCAGCATTTT. Its translation: CASSLQVWNQPQHF.

This sequence joins TRBV4-2 and TRBJ2-7, with 9 bases lining up with TRBD2. The CDR3 covers 15 residues. Looked up from germline, CDR1 is LGHNA and CDR2 is YNFKEQ. Trimming cost V 1 base and J 2 bases; bases outside gene matches: 3. CDR3 protein: CASSQASSGTYEQYF. DNA for the CDR3: TGTGCCAGCAGCCAAGCTTCTAGCGGGACCTACGAGCAGTACTTC.

This clonotype was detected a few times. CDR3 in DNA: TGTGCCAGCAGCCAAGTGAGTATTGAGAGGACTAGCGGTATATTCTCCTACAATGAGCAGTTCTTC. Its translation is CASSQVSIERTSGIFSYNEQFF. This chain connects TRBV3-1 to TRBJ2-1; the match to TRBD2 covers 10 bases. The CDR3 contains 22 residues. The germline CDR1 and CDR2 sequences are LGHDT and YNNKEL (reference sequence). V lost 1 base and J lost 0; bases outside the gene matches: 18.

This clonotype came up a few times. This chain connects TRBV29-1 to TRBJ2-7; no reliable D call. V was cut by 0 bases and J by 6 bases, with 6 bases left in between. CDR1 and CDR2 from the germline V gene are SQVTM and ANQGSEA. CDR3 length: 11 residues. The DNA of the CDR3 is TGCAGCGTTGAAGAGGGGATCGAGCAGTACTTC. Translated: CSVEEGIEQYF.

CDR3 DNA sequence: TGTGCCAGCAGCCCCAGGCCTCACGGCGGCACTGAAGCTTTCTTT. Translation: CASSPRPHGGTEAFF. The chain couples TRBV6-2 or TRBV6-3 to TRBJ1-1; D not resolved. Germline V gives CDR1 MNHEY, CDR2 SVGEGT. The ends were cut back, 6 bases at V and 4 bases at J, with 18 bases in the middle. This CDR3 region has 15 residues.

V usage is TRBV4-3 and J usage is TRBJ2-1, with 9 nucleotides matching TRBD2. CDR3 size: 18 residues. Trimming at V came to 1 base and at J to 7 bases, leaving 14 bases not matched to a gene. Germline V gives CDR1 LGHNA, CDR2 YSLEER. This chain's CDR3 is CASSQVKKRGVGPNEQFF. CDR3 in DNA: TGCGCCAGCAGCCAAGTGAAGAAGCGGGGGGTGGGACCAAATGAGCAGTTCTTC.

V is TRBV5-1 and J is TRBJ1-1; TRBD1 agrees at 8 bases. The CDR3 runs 13 residues. The germline V gene has CDR1 SGHRS and CDR2 YFSETQ. After removal of 3 bases from V and 10 bases from J, the junction contained 8 bases not matched to a gene. The CDR3 DNA sequence: TGCGCCAGCAGCTACCTTGGACAGGGTCTAGCTTTCTTT. Protein: CASSYLGQGLAFF.

The CDR3 DNA follows: TGCAGCGTACACTCCGGGACAGCTGAAGCTTTCTTT. Translating it yields CSVHSGTAEAFF. The chain has TRBV29-1 and TRBJ1-1; 7 bases are shared with TRBD1. The V gene's germline CDR1 is SQVTM and CDR2 ANQGSEA. V lost 6 bases, J lost 6 bases, and 7 bases stayed unmatched. This CDR3 has 12 amino acids.

The sample holds a few counts of this clonotype. The chain carries TRBV14 and TRBJ1-2; 10 positions match TRBD1. The germline CDR1 and CDR2 sequences are SGHDN and FVKESK. Trimming cost V 4 bases and J 2 bases; bases outside gene matches: 4. This CDR3 is 15 amino acids long. The CDR3 loop reads CASSRLTGGNYGYTF. Written as DNA, the CDR3 is TGTGCCAGCAGCCGACTGACAGGGGGCAACTATGGCTACACCTTC.

This clonotype was seen only once. The chain combines TRBV2 with TRBJ1-2; D is unresolved. Trimming shortened V by 4 bases and J by 5 bases, and 11 bases separated the two germline ends. The CDR3 totals 13 residues. Germline CDR1 and CDR2: SNHLY and FYNNEI. CDR3 loop: CASSVTAGYGYTF. The CDR3 DNA sequence: TGTGCCAGCAGTGTTACCGCCGGTTATGGCTACACCTTC.

The chain has TRBV20-1 and TRBJ2-7, with 9 bases aligning to TRBD1. The germline V gene encodes CDR1 DFQATT and CDR2 SNEGSKA (reference sequence). This CDR3 has 11 residues. The CDR3 nucleotides are TGCAGATACGGACAGGGGTACGAGCAGTACTTC. Translation gives CRYGQGYEQYF.

The chain recombines TRBV27 with TRBJ2-7, with 8 bases lining up with TRBD1. The V gene end was trimmed by 7 bases and the J gene end by 1 base; junction bases not matched to a gene: 12. The CDR3 contains 16 residues. Germline V gene lookup returns CDR1 MNHEY and CDR2 SMNVEV (reference sequence). The CDR3 sequence: CASMHGQGCMSYEQYF. The CDR3, as DNA: TGTGCCAGCATGCATGGACAGGGATGTATGTCCTACGAGCAGTACTTC.

V and J are TRBV30 and TRBJ1-2; D is uncertain. The CDR3 covers 13 residues. V lost 5 bases, J lost 3 bases, and 13 bases lay in between. In germline, CDR1 is GTSNPN, CDR2 SVGIG (reference sequence). The CDR3 loop reads CAWQEPADYGYTF. In DNA, the CDR3 is TGTGCCTGGCAAGAACCTGCAGACTATGGCTACACCTTC.

The chain is built from TRBV10-3 and TRBJ2-7; no definite D call. The CDR3 spans 15 residues. V dropped 4 bases and J dropped 0 bases, with 13 bases sitting between them. Germline V gives CDR1 ENHRY, CDR2 SYGVKD. The CDR3 reads CAISVRQNHSYEQYF. The CDR3 DNA reads TGTGCCATCAGTGTTCGGCAGAACCACTCCTACGAGCAGTACTTC.

The chain uses TRBV5-1 and TRBJ2-7, with TRBD1 matching 9 bases. The CDR3 loop spans 15 amino acids. Germline V CDR1 and CDR2: SGHRS, YFSETQ. V dropped 0 bases and J dropped 7; count of bases not matched to a gene: 8. DNA for the CDR3: TGCGCCAGCAGCTTGGGAGGGACAGGGCCGCGGGAGCAGTACTTC. Residues: CASSLGGTGPREQYF.

This clonotype has just a few counts. The chain couples TRBV12-3 or TRBV12-4 to TRBJ1-5; D gene ambiguous. The CDR3 loop spans 15 amino acids. V lost 1 base and J lost 6, with 13 bases in between. CDR3 residues: CASSLGAQRSQPQHF. The DNA of the CDR3 is TGTGCCAGCAGTTTAGGGGCGCAGCGAAGTCAGCCCCAGCATTTT.

This clonotype occurred a few times. The chain joins TRBV7-2 to TRBJ1-4; D is uncertain. V was cut by 5 bases and J by 5 bases, with 15 bases left in between. CDR3 length: 15 residues. Looked up from germline, CDR1 is SGHTA and CDR2 is FQGNSA. The CDR3 loop is CASSLRLGSNEKLFF. The CDR3 bases are TGTGCCAGCAGCCTAAGGTTGGGTTCAAATGAAAAACTGTTTTTT. Based on the CDR3 plus reference TRBV7-2 and TRBJ1-4, the full variable domain is GAGVSQSPSNKVTEKGKDVELRCDPISGHTALYWYRQSLGQGLEFLIYFQGNSAPDKSGLPSDRFSAERTGGSVSTLTIQRTQQEDSAVYLCASSLRLGSNEKLFFGSGTQLSVL.

The rearrangement uses TRBV7-2 and TRBJ2-2; 12 bases line up with TRBD2. The CDR3 totals 16 residues. Looked up from germline, CDR1 is SGHTA and CDR2 is FQGNSA. V was pared by 4 bases and J by 6 bases, with 6 bases of the junction left unmatched. The CDR3 sequence: CASSYRLAGASGELFF. The DNA for the CDR3 is TGTGCCAGCAGCTATCGACTAGCGGGGGCCTCCGGGGAGCTGTTTTTT.

This clonotype was observed a few times. This chain links TRBV12-3 or TRBV12-4 with TRBJ1-1, with D unresolved. V lost 1 base and J 8 bases, leaving 8 bases between the germline ends. The CDR3 extends over 12 amino acids. The CDR3 DNA is TGTGCCAGCAGTTTAGTAGTCGGGGAAGCTTTCTTT. Amino acid sequence: CASSLVVGEAFF.